The clone carrying this TCR beta chain came up once. Its matching antigen is unknown. Primers: 60 Vbeta forward and 13 Jbeta reverse. Profiled with immunoSEQ multiplex PCR; TCRdb holds only in-frame clones, not every one. In the table there are approximately 150,000 clones, roughly 80% of which are singletons. The sample comes from a study of cytomegalovirus exposure and HLA in healthy donors. The CDR3 is 16 amino acids. V was clipped by 1 base and J by 1 base; unmatched bases: 3. Germline V gene lookup returns CDR1 MGHRA and CDR2 YSYEKL. Broader study findings: There were reportedly fewer N-insertions in an Asian-associated ancestry cluster than the roughly 670-donor mean, in a later analysis. Cytomegalovirus-associated TCR beta chains were listed, numbering around 150.

What was sequenced was PBMCs. V and J are TRBV4-1 and TRBJ2-2; TRBD1 matches at 7 bases. The TCR was taken from a female donor in good health and CMV-seronegative. The CDR3 is CASSQARQGNTGELFF. The CDR3 coding sequence is TGCGCCAGCAGCCAAGCAAGACAGGGGAACACCGGGGAGCTGTTTTTT.